Listed here are 8 T cell receptor beta chains from one sample, sequenced in a study of cytotoxic CD8 clonotypes in ibrutinib-treated CLL. Profiling relied on immunoSEQ multiplex PCR, and the TCRdb table lists in-frame clones only, not all of them. Of 130,000 to 150,000 clones detected, about 91% appear once; the ten largest clones hold 10% to 12%. This sample comprised PBMCs, obtained after 12 months of ibrutinib treatment. These receptors all come from a human donor with chronic lymphocytic leukemia.

The chain has TRBV6-6 and TRBJ1-3, with a weak D call TRBD1 (5 bases). Per the germline V gene, CDR1 is MNHNY and CDR2 is SVGAGI (reference sequence). CDR3 size: 15 residues. V lost 6 bases and J lost 0, with 12 bases in between. CDR3 residues: CASSTLRGSGNTIYF. CDR3 nucleotide sequence: TGTGCCAGCAGCACCCTGAGGGGCTCTGGAAACACCATATATTTT.

V is TRBV27 and J is TRBJ2-7, with D perhaps assigned TRBD1 or TRBD2 (7 bases each). The CDR3 runs to 16 residues. Germline V CDR1 and CDR2: MNHEY, SMNVEV (reference sequence). Trimming left V 3 bases short and J 3 bases short, with 18 bases between. CDR3 region: CASSFQRPGGGYEQYF. CDR3 DNA sequence: TGTGCCAGCAGTTTCCAAAGGCCAGGGGGGGGCTACGAGCAGTACTTC.

The CDR3 nucleotides read TGCGCCAGCAGAATGGACAGGGGGCGTTACGAGCAGTACTTC. Its protein product is CASRMDRGRYEQYF. This rearrangement joins TRBV23-1 to TRBJ2-7; 11 positions agree with TRBD1. TRBV23-1 is an ORF, and what it does is uncertain. This CDR3 region has 14 residues. Losses at the gene ends were 6 bases for V and 4 bases for J; bases not matched to a gene: 5.

The J gene is TRBJ1-2, the V gene TRBV5-1; D may be TRBD1 (5 bases). Germline V gene lookup returns CDR1 SGHRS and CDR2 YFSETQ. The CDR3 has 16 amino acids. V lost 3 bases and J 0 bases, leaving 15 bases between the germline ends. As DNA, the CDR3 is TGCGCCAGCAGCTCCCGCACAGGACAAACTAACTATGGCTACACCTTC. Its protein product is CASSSRTGQTNYGYTF.

The J gene is TRBJ1-3, the V gene TRBV18, with D possibly TRBD1 on 6 matching bases. The germline V gene has CDR1 KGHSH and CDR2 LQKENI. The CDR3 has 16 residues. Between the trimmed V and J ends, which lost 5 bases and 2 bases, there was a span of 16 bases. The CDR3 DNA is TGTGCCAGCTCAAGAGTTGCAGGGGAGGCTGGAAACACCATATATTTT. Encoded protein: CASSRVAGEAGNTIYF.

The chain has TRBV27 and TRBJ2-7; perhaps TRBD1 as D (6 bases). The CDR3 has 14 amino acids. V was cut by 6 bases and J by 7 bases, with 19 bases left in between. Germline CDR1 is MNHEY and CDR2 is SMNVEV (reference sequence). The CDR3 reads CASSPLSTGQEQYF. The CDR3 DNA reads TGTGCCAGCAGCCCCCTATCGACAGGCCAGGAGCAGTACTTC.

V is TRBV6-5 and J is TRBJ2-7; D possibly corresponds to TRBD2 (5 bases). CDR1 MNHEY and CDR2 SVGAGI come from the germline V gene. The germline V and J ends were trimmed by 5 bases and 2 bases, with 13 bases remaining between them. The CDR3 runs 14 residues. The CDR3 coding sequence is TGTGCCAGCAGTGAGGACTTAAGTCCCTACGAGCAGTACTTC. Amino acids: CASSEDLSPYEQYF.

The chain links TRBV11-2 to TRBJ2-6, with D possibly being TRBD2 (5 bases). Germline assignment: CDR1 SGHAT and CDR2 FQNNGV. This CDR3 region has 15 residues. V gave up 3 bases and J gave up 0 bases, with 6 bases separating them. CDR3 coding DNA: TGTGCCAGCAGCTTCGGGGTCTCTGGGGCCAACGTCCTGACTTTC. Translation gives CASSFGVSGANVLTF.